This T cell receptor (beta chain) was sequenced for a study of blood T cell repertoires in COVID-19. As for the study in general: Researchers got acute and convalescent COVID-19 samples from the United States, Italy and Spain. Sources were T cells, B-cell-depleted T cells, or PBMCs; the material itself was cDNA or gDNA.

V lost 1 base and J 1 base, leaving 7 bases between the germline ends. CDR3 size: 15 residues. Germline V gene data show CDR1 as KGHSH and CDR2 as LQKENI. Per the authors' pipeline: Amplification of reference gene primers provided the estimated nucleated cell counts. Clones were sequenced by immunoSEQ multiplex PCR, and TCRdb holds only the in-frame ones, with some missing. V and J calls and clone size come straight from that table; D and trimming were deduced from the DNA. The table shows roughly 250,000 clones, with about 85% occurring only once. Input material: peripheral blood. The V gene is TRBV18, the J gene TRBJ2-2, with D maybe TRBD2 (5 bases). This TCR was recovered from a man aged 55 to 70 who had recovered from COVID-19. CDR3 loop: CASSPRTLNTGELFF. The DNA for the CDR3 is TGTGCCAGCTCACCACGGACTCTGAACACCGGGGAGCTGTTTTTT. Supplemented by reference TRBV18 and TRBJ2-2, the full variable domain reads NAGVMQNPRHLVRRRGQEARLRCSPMKGHSHVYWYRQLPEEGLKFMVYLQKENIIDESGMPKERFSAEFPKEGPSILRIQQVVRGDSAAYFCASSPRTLNTGELFFGEGSRLTVL.